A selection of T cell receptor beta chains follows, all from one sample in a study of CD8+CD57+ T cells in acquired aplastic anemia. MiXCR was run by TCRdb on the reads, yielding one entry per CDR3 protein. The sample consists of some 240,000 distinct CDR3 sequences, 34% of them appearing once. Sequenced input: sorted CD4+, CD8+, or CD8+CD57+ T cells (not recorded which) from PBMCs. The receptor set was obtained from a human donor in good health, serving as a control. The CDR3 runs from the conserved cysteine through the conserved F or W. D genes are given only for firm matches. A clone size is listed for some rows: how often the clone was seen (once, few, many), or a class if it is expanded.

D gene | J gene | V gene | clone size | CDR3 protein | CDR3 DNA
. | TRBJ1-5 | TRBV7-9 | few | CASSLGGGKGAQHF | TGTGCCAGCAGCTTGGGGGGTGGAAAAGGGGCCCAGCATTTT
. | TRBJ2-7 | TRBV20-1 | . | CSASADSYEQYF | TGCAGTGCCAGTGCCGATTCCTACGAGCAGTACTTC
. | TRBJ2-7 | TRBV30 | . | CAWSWRIGYEQYF | TGTGCCTGGAGTTGGAGGATAGGATACGAGCAGTACTTC
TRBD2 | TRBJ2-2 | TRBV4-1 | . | CASSQGFLAGGKVRHGELFF | TGCGCCAGCAGCCAAGGATTTCTAGCGGGAGGGAAAGTGCGCCACGGGGAGCTGTTTTTT
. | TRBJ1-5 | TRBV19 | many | CASSAGHLNQPQHF | TGTGCCAGTAGCGCGGGACACCTGAATCAGCCCCAGCATTTT
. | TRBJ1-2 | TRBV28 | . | CASSLADSYGYTF | TGTGCCAGCAGTCTGGCAGACAGCTATGGCTACACCTTC
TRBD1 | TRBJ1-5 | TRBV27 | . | CASSLNRGLYQPQHF | TGTGCCAGCAGTTTGAACAGGGGGCTTTATCAGCCCCAGCATTTT
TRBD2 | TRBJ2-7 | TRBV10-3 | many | CAISESSGTSSYEQYF | TGTGCCATCAGTGAGTCGTCCGGGACTAGCTCCTACGAGCAGTACTTC
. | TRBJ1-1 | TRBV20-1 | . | CSASEEFF | TGCAGTGCCTCTGAGGAATTCTTT
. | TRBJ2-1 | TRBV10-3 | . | CASSSLPRAVYNEQFF | TGTGCCAGCAGTTCCCTACCGCGTGCAGTCTATAATGAGCAGTTCTTC
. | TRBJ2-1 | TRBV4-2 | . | CASSPAGLLYNEQFF | TGTGCCAGCAGCCCGGCGGGACTCCTTTACAATGAGCAGTTCTTC
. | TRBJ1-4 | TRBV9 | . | CTSSVGVSGEKLFF | TGTACCAGCAGCGTAGGCGTATCAGGTGAAAAACTGTTCTTT
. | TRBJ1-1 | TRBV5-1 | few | CASSLGTELEAFF | TGCGCCAGCAGCTTGGGGACAGAGCTTGAAGCTTTCTTT
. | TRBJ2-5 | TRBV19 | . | CASSIGAGSDYF | TGTGCCAGTAGTATAGGGGCAGGGAGCGATTACTTC
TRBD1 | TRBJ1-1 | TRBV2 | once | CASAGTGRTEAFF | TGTGCCAGCGCCGGGACAGGGCGGACTGAAGCTTTCTTT
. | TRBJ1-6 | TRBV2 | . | CASTGLPSSPLHF | TGTGCCAGCACCGGACTACCAAGTTCACCCCTCCACTTT
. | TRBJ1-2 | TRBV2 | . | CASSDQRTVQPNYGYTF | TGTGCCAGCAGCGATCAAAGGACAGTACAACCTAACTATGGCTACACCTTC
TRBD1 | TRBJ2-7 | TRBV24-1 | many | CATSDPGQSPEQYF | TGTGCCACCAGTGACCCGGGACAGTCCCCCGAGCAGTACTTC
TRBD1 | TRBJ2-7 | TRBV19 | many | CASSTDRGSYEQYF | TGTGCCAGTAGTACTGACAGGGGGAGCTACGAGCAGTACTTC
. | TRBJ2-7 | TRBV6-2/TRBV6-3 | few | CASMQSPVSRTVSYEQYF | TGTGCCAGCATGCAATCCCCGGTGTCCCGGACGGTGAGCTACGAGCAGTACTTC
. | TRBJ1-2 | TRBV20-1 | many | CSGVGQVNYGYTF | TGCAGTGGAGTGGGGCAAGTCAACTATGGCTACACCTTC
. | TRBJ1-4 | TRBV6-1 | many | CASRGWQGNEKLFF | TGTGCCAGCAGAGGGTGGCAGGGTAATGAAAAACTGTTTTTT
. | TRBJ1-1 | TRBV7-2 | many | CASSLGPWSGTEAFF | TGTGCCAGCAGCTTAGGACCGTGGTCTGGAACTGAAGCTTTCTTT
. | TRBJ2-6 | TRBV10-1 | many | CASSESRGTESSGANVLTF | TGCGCCAGCAGTGAGTCCCGCGGGACAGAAAGCTCTGGGGCCAACGTCCTGACTTTC
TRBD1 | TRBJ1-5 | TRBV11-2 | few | CASSSLPGQQSYSNQPQHF | TGTGCCAGCAGCTCCCTCCCGGGACAGCAATCTTATAGCAATCAGCCCCAGCATTTT
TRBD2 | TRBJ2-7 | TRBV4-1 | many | CASSHLAGVNYEQYF | TGCGCCAGCAGCCATCTAGCGGGGGTGAACTACGAGCAGTACTTC
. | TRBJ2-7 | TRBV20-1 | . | CSAKRDRPYEQYF | TGCAGTGCGAAGCGGGACAGGCCCTACGAGCAGTACTTC
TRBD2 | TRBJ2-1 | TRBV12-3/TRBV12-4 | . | CASSLSLAGGWNEQFF | TGTGCCAGCAGTTTAAGCCTAGCGGGGGGTTGGAATGAGCAGTTCTTC
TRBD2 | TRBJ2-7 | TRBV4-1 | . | CASSQGLARGLAGSYEQYF | TGCGCCAGCAGCCAAGGGTTGGCCCGGGGACTAGCGGGGTCCTACGAGCAGTACTTC